One sample yielded the 9 T cell receptor beta chains listed below, sequenced in a study of human T cells and chemical hapten exposure. Each CDR3 protein is one row after TCRdb ran MiXCR on the RACE reads. The repertoire holds more than 70,000 distinct CDR3 sequences, around 9% seen once, with 2.5% to 3.5% in the top ten. Documented time point: healthy volunteer bleed at 2 weeks. RNA extraction used unfractionated whole blood as the source of total RNA. The sample consisted of whole blood. These receptor sequences come from a female donor in good health. Some clones in this sample may be carry-over from other donors' samples.

This chain links TRBV10-3 with TRBJ2-2; TRBD2 matches 7 bases. The CDR3 runs 16 residues. The V segment lost 7 bases and the J segment 2 bases; nucleotides outside the gene matches: 10. The V gene's germline CDR1 is ENHRY and CDR2 SYGVKD. The CDR3 DNA reads TGTGCCATCAAGGCTAGCGGAAGGTCAAACACCGGGGAGCTGTTTTTT. It specifies CAIKASGRSNTGELFF.

Only a few counts were recorded for this clonotype. The chain uses TRBV28 and TRBJ2-5, with TRBD1 matching over 7 bases. This CDR3 is built from 16 residues. The V gene end was trimmed by 7 bases and the J gene end by 0 bases; junction bases not matched to a gene: 11. CDR1 and CDR2 (germline): MDHEN, SYDVKM. CDR3 in DNA: TGTGCCAGCAAAATACGGGACAGAGTCTACCAAGAGACCCAGTACTTC. Amino acid sequence: CASKIRDRVYQETQYF.

This clonotype was seen repeatedly, ten times or more. The chain couples TRBV9 to TRBJ2-7; D might be TRBD1 or TRBD2, each matching 5 bases. Germline-derived CDR1 and CDR2 are SGDLS and YYNGEE. This CDR3 has 14 amino acids. Between the trimmed V and J ends, which lost 5 bases and 5 bases, there was a span of 17 bases. The CDR3 DNA follows: TGTGCCAGCAGAGCCGGGACCCTGAACAACGAGCAGTACTTC. Protein: CASRAGTLNNEQYF. Drawing the rest from reference TRBV9 and TRBJ2-7, the complete variable domain is DSGVTQTPKHLITATGQRVTLRCSPRSGDLSVYWYQQSLDQGLQFLIQYYNGEERAKGNILERFSAQQFPDLHSELNLSSLELGDSALYFCASRAGTLNNEQYFGPGTRLTVT.

This clonotype was recorded a few times. The chain links TRBV6-6 to TRBJ1-2; TRBD1 matches at 8 bases. This CDR3 spans 16 amino acids. Trimming at V came to 6 bases and at J to 7 bases, leaving 16 bases not matched to a gene. Looked up from germline, CDR1 is MNHNY and CDR2 is SVGAGI (reference sequence). The CDR3 loop is CASRPEFSGQASGYTF. The CDR3 coding sequence is TGTGCCAGCAGGCCTGAATTCTCGGGACAGGCATCTGGCTACACCTTC.

This clonotype appeared many times. This rearrangement joins TRBV6-2 or TRBV6-3 to TRBJ2-1; perhaps D is TRBD1 or TRBD2 (5 bases each). Trimming took 2 bases from V and 0 from J, leaving 11 bases between them. This CDR3 is built from 16 residues. Germline loops: CDR1 MNHEY, CDR2 SVGEGT. For the CDR3, the DNA is TGTGCCAGCAGTTACATCTGGGGGAGCTCCTACAATGAGCAGTTCTTC. Translation: CASSYIWGSSYNEQFF.

The chain employs TRBV20-1 and TRBJ1-1; D unclear. The ends were cut back, 0 bases at V and 1 base at J, with 6 bases in the middle. Germline values: CDR1 DFQATT, CDR2 SNEGSKA (reference sequence). The CDR3 is 13 residues long. The CDR3 sequence is CSARESANTEAFF. CDR3 bases: TGCAGTGCTAGAGAGAGCGCGAACACTGAAGCTTTCTTT.

The V gene is TRBV12-3 or TRBV12-4, the J gene TRBJ2-3; 7 bases agree with TRBD1. V shed 6 bases and J 2 bases; nucleotides not matched to a gene: 5. The CDR3 spans 14 residues. As DNA, the CDR3 is TGTGCCAGCAGGCCAGACAGGGACACAGATACGCAGTATTTT. This codes for CASRPDRDTDTQYF.

This clonotype has a handful of counts. This chain joins TRBV7-2 and TRBJ1-5, with D unresolved. Germline lookup yields CDR1 SGHTA and CDR2 FQGNSA. With 3 bases removed from V and 7 bases from J, the gap between germline ends came to 19 bases. CDR3 size: 16 residues. The CDR3 DNA sequence: TGTGCCAGCAGCTTGCAATTATACGGGGAAAACCAGCCCCAGCATTTT. Translation gives CASSLQLYGENQPQHF. The variable domain in full, completed from reference TRBV7-2 and TRBJ1-5, reads GAGVSQSPSNKVTEKGKDVELRCDPISGHTALYWYRQSLGQGLEFLIYFQGNSAPDKSGLPSDRFSAERTGGSVSTLTIQRTQQEDSAVYLCASSLQLYGENQPQHFGDGTRLSIL.

The chain combines TRBV29-1 with TRBJ2-7; maybe TRBD2 (6 bases). Trimming cost V 2 bases and J 4 bases, with 18 bases left between them. Per the germline V gene, CDR1 is SQVTM and CDR2 is ANQGSEA. The CDR3 runs 15 residues. CDR3 residues: CSVESARGLSYEQYF. In DNA, the CDR3 is TGCAGCGTTGAATCTGCTCGGGGGTTATCGTACGAGCAGTACTTC.